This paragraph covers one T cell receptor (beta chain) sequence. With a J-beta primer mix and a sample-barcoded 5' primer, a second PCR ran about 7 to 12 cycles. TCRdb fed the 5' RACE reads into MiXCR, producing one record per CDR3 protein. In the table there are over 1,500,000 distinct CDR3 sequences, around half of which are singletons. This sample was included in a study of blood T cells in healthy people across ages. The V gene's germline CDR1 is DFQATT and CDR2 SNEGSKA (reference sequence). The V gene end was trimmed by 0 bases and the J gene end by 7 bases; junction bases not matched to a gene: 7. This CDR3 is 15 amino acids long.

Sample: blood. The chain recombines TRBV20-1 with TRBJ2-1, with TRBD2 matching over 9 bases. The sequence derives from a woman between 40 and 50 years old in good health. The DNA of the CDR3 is TGCAGTGCTAGAGATAGGGCGGGAGGGGTAAATGAGCAGTTCTTC. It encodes CSARDRAGGVNEQFF.